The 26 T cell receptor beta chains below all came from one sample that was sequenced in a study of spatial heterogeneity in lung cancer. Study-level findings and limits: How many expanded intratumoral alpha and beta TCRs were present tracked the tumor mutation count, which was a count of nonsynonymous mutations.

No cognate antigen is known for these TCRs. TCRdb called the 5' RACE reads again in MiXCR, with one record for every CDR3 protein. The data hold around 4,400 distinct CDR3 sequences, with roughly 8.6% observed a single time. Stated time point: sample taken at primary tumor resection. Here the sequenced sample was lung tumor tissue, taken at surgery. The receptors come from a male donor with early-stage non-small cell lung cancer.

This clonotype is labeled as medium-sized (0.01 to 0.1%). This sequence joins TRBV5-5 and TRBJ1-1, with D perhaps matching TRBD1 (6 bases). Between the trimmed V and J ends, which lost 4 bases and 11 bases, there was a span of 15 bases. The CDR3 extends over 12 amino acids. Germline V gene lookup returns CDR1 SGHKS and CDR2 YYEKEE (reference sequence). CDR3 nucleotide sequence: TGTGCCAGCAGCCCGACAGGCCGAGTGGCTTTCTTT. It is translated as CASSPTGRVAFF.

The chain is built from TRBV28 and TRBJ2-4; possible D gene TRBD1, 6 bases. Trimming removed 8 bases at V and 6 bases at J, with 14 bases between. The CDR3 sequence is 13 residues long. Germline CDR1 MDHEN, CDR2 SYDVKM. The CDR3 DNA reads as TGTGCCAGCGAACAGGGCCGGGGAAACATTCAGTACTTC. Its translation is CASEQGRGNIQYF.

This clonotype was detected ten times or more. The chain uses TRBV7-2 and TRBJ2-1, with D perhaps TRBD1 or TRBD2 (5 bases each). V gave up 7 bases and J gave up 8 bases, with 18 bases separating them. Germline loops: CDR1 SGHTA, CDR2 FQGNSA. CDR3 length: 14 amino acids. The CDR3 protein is CASTASGAADEQFF. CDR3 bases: TGTGCCAGCACCGCGTCCGGGGCCGCAGATGAGCAGTTCTTC.

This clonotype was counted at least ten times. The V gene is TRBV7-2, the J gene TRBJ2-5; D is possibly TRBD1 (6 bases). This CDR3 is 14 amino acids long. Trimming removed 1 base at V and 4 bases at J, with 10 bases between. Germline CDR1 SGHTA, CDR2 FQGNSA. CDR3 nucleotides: TGTGCCAGCAGCTTAGAGCACAGGGCAGAGACCCAGTACTTC. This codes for CASSLEHRAETQYF.

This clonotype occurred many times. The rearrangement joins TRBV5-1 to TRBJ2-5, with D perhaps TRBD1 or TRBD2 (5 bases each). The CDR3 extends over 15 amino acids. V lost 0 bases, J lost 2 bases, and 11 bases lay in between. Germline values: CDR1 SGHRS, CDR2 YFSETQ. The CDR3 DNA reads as TGCGCCAGCAGCTTGGCAGGGAGTGGGCAAGAGACCCAGTACTTC. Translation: CASSLAGSGQETQYF.

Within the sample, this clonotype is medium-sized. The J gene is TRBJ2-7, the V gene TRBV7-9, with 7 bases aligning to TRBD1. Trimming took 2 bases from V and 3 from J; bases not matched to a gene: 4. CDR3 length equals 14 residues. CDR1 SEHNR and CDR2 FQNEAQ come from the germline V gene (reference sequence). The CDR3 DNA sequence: TGTGCCAGCAGCTTAACAGGGGTAAACTACGAGCAGTACTTC. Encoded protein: CASSLTGVNYEQYF.

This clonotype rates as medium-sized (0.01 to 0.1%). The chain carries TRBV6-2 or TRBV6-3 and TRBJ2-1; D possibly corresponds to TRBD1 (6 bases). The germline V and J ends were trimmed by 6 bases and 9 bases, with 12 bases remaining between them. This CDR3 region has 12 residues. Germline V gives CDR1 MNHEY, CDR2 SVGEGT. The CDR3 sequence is CASRPQGIEQFF. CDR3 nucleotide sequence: TGTGCCAGCAGGCCACAGGGTATTGAGCAGTTCTTC.

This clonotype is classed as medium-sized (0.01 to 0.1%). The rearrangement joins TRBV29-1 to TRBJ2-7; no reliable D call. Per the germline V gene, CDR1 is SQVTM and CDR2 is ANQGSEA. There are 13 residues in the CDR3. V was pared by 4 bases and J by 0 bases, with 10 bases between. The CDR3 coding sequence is TGCAGCGTTGTTTCTGTAAGCTCCTACGAGCAGTACTTC. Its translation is CSVVSVSSYEQYF.

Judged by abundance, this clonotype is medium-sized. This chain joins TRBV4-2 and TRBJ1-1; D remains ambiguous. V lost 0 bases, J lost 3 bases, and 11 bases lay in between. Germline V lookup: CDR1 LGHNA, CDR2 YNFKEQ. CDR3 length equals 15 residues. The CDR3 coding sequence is TGTGCCAGCAGCCAAGATCCCGGAACCCACACTGAAGCTTTCTTT. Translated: CASSQDPGTHTEAFF.

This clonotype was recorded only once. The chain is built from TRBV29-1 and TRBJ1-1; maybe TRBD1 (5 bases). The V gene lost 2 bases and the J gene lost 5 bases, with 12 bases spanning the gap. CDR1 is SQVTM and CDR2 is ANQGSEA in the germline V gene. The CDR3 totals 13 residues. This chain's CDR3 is CSVELGEGTEAFF. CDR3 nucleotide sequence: TGCAGCGTTGAACTCGGGGAGGGGACTGAAGCTTTCTTT.

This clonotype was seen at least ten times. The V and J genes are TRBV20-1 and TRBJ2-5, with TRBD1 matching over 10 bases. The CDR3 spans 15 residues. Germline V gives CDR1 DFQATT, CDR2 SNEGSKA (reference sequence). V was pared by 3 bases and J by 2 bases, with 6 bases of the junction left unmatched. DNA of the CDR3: TGCAGTGCTAGCCTCGACAGGGGGCGACAAGAGACCCAGTACTTC. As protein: CSASLDRGRQETQYF.

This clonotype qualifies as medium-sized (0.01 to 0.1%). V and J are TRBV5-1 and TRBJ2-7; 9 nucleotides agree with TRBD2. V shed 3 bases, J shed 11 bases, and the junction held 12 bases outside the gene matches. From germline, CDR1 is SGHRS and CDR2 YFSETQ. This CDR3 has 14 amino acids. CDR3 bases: TGCGCCAGCAGCTCAACGGCAGGGACTAGCAGGGAGTACTTC. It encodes CASSSTAGTSREYF.

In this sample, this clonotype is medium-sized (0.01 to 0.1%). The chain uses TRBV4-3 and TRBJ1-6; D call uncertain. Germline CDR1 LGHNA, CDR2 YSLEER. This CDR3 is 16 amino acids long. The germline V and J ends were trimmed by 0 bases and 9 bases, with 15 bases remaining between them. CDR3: CASSQDVTVGGSPLHF. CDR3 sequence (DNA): TGCGCCAGCAGCCAAGATGTTACAGTAGGTGGTTCACCCCTCCACTTT.

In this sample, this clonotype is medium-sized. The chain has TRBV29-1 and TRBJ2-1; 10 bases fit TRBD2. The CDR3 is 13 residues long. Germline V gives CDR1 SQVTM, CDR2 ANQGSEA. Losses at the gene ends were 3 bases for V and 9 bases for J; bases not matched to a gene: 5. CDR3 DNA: TGCAGCGTTGAGGTGGTAGCGGGAGGTGAGCAGTTCTTC. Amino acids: CSVEVVAGGEQFF.

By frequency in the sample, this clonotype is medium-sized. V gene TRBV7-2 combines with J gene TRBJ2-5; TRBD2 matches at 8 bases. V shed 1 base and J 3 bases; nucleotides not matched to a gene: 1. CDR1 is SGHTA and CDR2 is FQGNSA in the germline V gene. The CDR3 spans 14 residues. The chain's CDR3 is CASSLELAEETQYF. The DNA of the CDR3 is TGTGCCAGCAGCTTAGAACTAGCGGAAGAGACCCAGTACTTC.

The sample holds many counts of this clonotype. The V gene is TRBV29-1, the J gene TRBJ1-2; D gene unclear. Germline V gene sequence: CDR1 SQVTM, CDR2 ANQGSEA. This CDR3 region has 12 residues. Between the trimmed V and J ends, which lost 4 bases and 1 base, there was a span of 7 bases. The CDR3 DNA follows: TGCAGCGTTGCAGCGCTTAACTATGGCTACACCTTC. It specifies CSVAALNYGYTF.

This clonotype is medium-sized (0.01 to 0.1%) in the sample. Written as DNA, the CDR3 is TGTGCCAGCAGGCGCCGGGGGGGAGAAAACATTCAGTACTTC. Its translation is CASRRRGGENIQYF. The V and J genes are TRBV6-2 or TRBV6-3 and TRBJ2-4; 8 bases match TRBD2. V was clipped by 6 bases and J by 5 bases; unmatched bases: 6. The CDR3 extends over 14 amino acids. Germline CDR1 MNHEY, CDR2 SVGEGT.

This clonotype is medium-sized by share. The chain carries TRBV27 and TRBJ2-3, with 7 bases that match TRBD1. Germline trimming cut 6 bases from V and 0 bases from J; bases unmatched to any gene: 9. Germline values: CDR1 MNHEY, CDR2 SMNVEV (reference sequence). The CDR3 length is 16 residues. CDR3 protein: CASSFRGTASTDTQYF. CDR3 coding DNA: TGTGCCAGCAGCTTTAGAGGGACAGCTAGCACAGATACGCAGTATTTT.

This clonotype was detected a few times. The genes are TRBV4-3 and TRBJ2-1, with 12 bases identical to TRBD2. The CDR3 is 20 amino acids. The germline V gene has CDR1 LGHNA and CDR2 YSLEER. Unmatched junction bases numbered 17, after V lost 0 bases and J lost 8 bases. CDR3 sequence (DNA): TGCGCCAGCAGCCAAGATTGGGCTAGCGGGAGGGGTTCTAGAATCGATGAGCAGTTCTTC. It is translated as CASSQDWASGRGSRIDEQFF.

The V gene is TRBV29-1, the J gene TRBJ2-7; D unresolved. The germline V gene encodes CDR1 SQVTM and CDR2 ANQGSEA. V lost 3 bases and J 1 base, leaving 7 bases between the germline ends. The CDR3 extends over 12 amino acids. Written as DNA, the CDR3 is TGCAGCGTTGAGGTGGGGTCCTACGAGCAGTACTTC. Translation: CSVEVGSYEQYF.

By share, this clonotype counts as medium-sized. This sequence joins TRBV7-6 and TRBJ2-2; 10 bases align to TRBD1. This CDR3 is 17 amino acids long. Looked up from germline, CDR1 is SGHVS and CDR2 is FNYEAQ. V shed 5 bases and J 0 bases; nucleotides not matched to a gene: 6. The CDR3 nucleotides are TGTGCCAGCAGCCCGGGACAGGGGCTCGCGAACACCGGGGAGCTGTTTTTT. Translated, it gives CASSPGQGLANTGELFF.

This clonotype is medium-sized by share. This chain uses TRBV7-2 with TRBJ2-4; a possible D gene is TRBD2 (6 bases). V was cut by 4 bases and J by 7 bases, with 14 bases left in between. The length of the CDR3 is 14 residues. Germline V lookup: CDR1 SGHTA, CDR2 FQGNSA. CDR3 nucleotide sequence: TGTGCCAGCAGCTCGTCGGTGGAGGGGAACATTCAGTACTTC. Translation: CASSSSVEGNIQYF. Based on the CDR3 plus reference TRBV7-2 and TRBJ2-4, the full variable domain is GAGVSQSPSNKVTEKGKDVELRCDPISGHTALYWYRQSLGQGLEFLIYFQGNSAPDKSGLPSDRFSAERTGGSVSTLTIQRTQQEDSAVYLCASSSSVEGNIQYFGAGTRLSVL.

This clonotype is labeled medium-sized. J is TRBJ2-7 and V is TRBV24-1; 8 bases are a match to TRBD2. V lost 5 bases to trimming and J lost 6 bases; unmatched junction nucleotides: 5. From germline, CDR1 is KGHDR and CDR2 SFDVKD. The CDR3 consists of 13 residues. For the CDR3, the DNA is TGTGCCACCAGTGTAACGGGAGGGTCCGAGCAGTACTTC. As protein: CATSVTGGSEQYF.

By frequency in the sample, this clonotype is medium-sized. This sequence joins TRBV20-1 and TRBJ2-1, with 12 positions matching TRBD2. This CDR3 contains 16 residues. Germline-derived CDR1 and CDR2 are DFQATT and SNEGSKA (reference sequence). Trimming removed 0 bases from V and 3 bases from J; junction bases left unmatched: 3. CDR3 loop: CSARDTSGGFYNEQFF. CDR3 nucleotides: TGCAGTGCTAGAGATACTAGCGGGGGGTTCTACAATGAGCAGTTCTTC.

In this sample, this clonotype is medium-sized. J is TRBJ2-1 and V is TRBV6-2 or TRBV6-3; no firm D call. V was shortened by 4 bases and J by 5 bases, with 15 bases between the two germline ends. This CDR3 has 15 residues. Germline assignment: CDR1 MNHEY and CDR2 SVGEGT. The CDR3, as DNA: TGTGCCAGCAGTTCCAAGATTTACTATAACAATGAGCAGTTCTTC. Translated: CASSSKIYYNNEQFF.

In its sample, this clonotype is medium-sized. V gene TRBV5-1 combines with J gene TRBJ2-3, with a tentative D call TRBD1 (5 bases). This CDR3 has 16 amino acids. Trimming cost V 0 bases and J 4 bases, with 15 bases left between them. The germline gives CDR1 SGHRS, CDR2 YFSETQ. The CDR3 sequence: CASSLDVGPSADTQYF. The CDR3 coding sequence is TGCGCCAGCAGCTTGGACGTGGGGCCCTCCGCAGATACGCAGTATTTT. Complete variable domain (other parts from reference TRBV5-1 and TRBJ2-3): KAGVTQTPRYLIKTRGQQVTLSCSPISGHRSVSWYQQTPGQGLQFLFEYFSETQRNKGNFPGRFSGRQFSNSRSEMNVSTLELGDSALYLCASSLDVGPSADTQYFGPGTRLTVL.